This record covers a single T cell receptor beta chain. A much larger clone differs by one base, so this may be a read error. CDR1 is SGDLS and CDR2 is YYNGEE in the germline V gene. The CDR3 covers 14 residues. These data belong to a study of molecular identifiers for immune sequencing clone quantification. MiXCR was run by TCRdb on the PCR reads, yielding one entry per CDR3 protein. The sample carries around 70,000 distinct CDR3 sequences, around 20% recorded once. The rearrangement joins TRBV9 to TRBJ2-3; 10 bases fit TRBD2. The source is a human donor in good health. Some libraries in this study had Jurkat cell RNA spiked in. Specimen: naive CD8+ T cells from blood, with Jurkat cell RNA spiked in. As for subset: FACS-sorted CD8+CD4-CCR7+CD45RA+ naive T cells. For the CDR3, the DNA is TGTGCCAGCAGCCCTAGCGGGAGCACAAATACGCAGTATTTT. Encoded protein: CASSPSGSTNTQYF.